The subject of this entry is one TCR beta chain. Its antigen is undetermined. The data were produced by immunoSEQ multiplex PCR, yet TCRdb's version contains in-frame clones alone and is incomplete. There are some 110,000 clones in the sample; around 88% occur only once, and approximately 6.5% lies in the top ten. The data are from a study of T cell responses to AZD1222 COVID-19 vaccine. CDR1 and CDR2 from the germline V gene are SGDLS and YYNGEE. CDR3 length: 18 residues. V lost 3 bases, J lost 2 bases, and 10 bases stayed unmatched. The study, taken as a whole, reports: Nearly half of spike-specific TCRs reportedly target variant regions that are unmutated in the B.1.351 and B.1.1.7 variants.

The material sequenced was peripheral blood, taken 28 days after the second AZD1222 dose. The sequence was obtained from an adult who received the AZD1222 COVID-19 vaccine. This chain joins TRBV9 and TRBJ2-3; 12 bases line up with TRBD2. CDR3: CASSALGLAGYSTDTQYF. CDR3 DNA: TGTGCCAGCAGCGCTCTAGGACTAGCGGGGTACTCCACAGATACGCAGTATTTT.